This TCR beta chain was obtained from a study of control samples from healthy donors and cancer patients. The CDR3 runs to 17 residues. Germline V gives CDR1 SGHTA, CDR2 FQGNSA. V trimming: 5 bases; J trimming: 2 bases; junction bases outside the gene matches: 7. Produced via immunoSEQ multiplex PCR; TCRdb's table is partial and in-frame only. Seen here are under 150,000 clones, about 95% observed once, and the top ten hold less than 4%. The chain has TRBV7-2 and TRBJ2-1; 12 bases are a match to TRBD2. The sample was blood. The clonotype was recovered from a man younger than 45 in good health. The CDR3 bases are TGTGCCAGCAGCCTCGGGACTAGCGGGTTCACCTACAATGAGCAGTTCTTC. Translated, it gives CASSLGTSGFTYNEQFF. The variable domain in full, completed from reference TRBV7-2 and TRBJ2-1, reads GAGVSQSPSNKVTEKGKDVELRCDPISGHTALYWYRQSLGQGLEFLIYFQGNSAPDKSGLPSDRFSAERTGGSVSTLTIQRTQQEDSAVYLCASSLGTSGFTYNEQFFGPGTRLTVL.